Below are 13 T cell receptor beta chains sequenced from a single sample in a study of T cells in Graves' hyperthyroidism and ophthalmopathy. Amplification targeted TCR beta CDR3 regions from RNA transcripts. Researchers ran a first-round RT-PCR on the TCR CDR3 using the HTBI primer set. TCRdb re-analysed the multiplex PCR reads in MiXCR, keeping a single row per CDR3 protein. The sample has hundreds of thousands of distinct CDR3 sequences; about 15% are singletons. The sample taken for sequencing was blood. All receptors come from a woman younger than 30 with Graves' ophthalmopathy.

This clonotype was recorded many times. This chain uses TRBV6-1 with TRBJ1-1; the D is unclear. Germline loops: CDR1 MNHNS, CDR2 SASEGT. Trimming stripped 6 bases from V and 2 bases from J, with 16 bases between. This CDR3 has 15 residues. The DNA of the CDR3 is TGTGCCAGCAGCTACCCCGGACCCTCAAACACTGAAGCTTTCTTT. This gives the protein CASSYPGPSNTEAFF.

This clonotype showed up many times. The chain is built from TRBV4-3 and TRBJ2-2; D is unclear. The V gene lost 0 bases and the J gene lost 2 bases, with 10 bases spanning the gap. Per the germline V gene, CDR1 is LGHNA and CDR2 is YSLEER. The CDR3 loop spans 16 amino acids. CDR3 sequence reads: CASSQDHTSNTGELFF. The DNA for the CDR3 is TGCGCCAGCAGCCAAGATCACACATCAAACACCGGGGAGCTGTTTTTT.

On this clonotype: Since a much larger clone is just one base distant, this may be a read error. The chain recombines TRBV10-3 with TRBJ1-2, with a weak D call TRBD1 (5 bases). Trimming took 6 bases from V and 8 from J, leaving 19 bases between them. CDR1 and CDR2 from the germline V gene are ENHRY and SYGVKD. CDR3 length: 14 amino acids. The CDR3 DNA reads TGTGCCATCAGGGGACTGGGGGGAATGAAGGGCTACACCTTC. It translates to CAIRGLGGMKGYTF.

This clonotype was recorded at least ten times. The rearrangement uses TRBV30 and TRBJ2-3; tentatively, D is TRBD1 (5 bases). This CDR3 spans 15 amino acids. Trimming took off 1 base at V and 2 bases at J, with 13 bases between the two ends. Germline CDR1 GTSNPN, CDR2 SVGIG (reference sequence). As DNA, the CDR3 is TGTGCCTGGAGTGCAGGGTTTTCCCACACAGATACGCAGTATTTT. As protein: CAWSAGFSHTDTQYF.

This clonotype was recorded at least ten times. The chain joins TRBV28 to TRBJ1-1, with D possibly matching TRBD1 (5 bases). The CDR3 totals 14 residues. Trimming left V 5 bases short and J 5 bases short, with 15 bases between. Germline CDR1 reads MDHEN; CDR2 reads SYDVKM. In nucleotides, the CDR3 is TGTGCCAGCAGTACTGGGGGTTATGGGACTGAAGCTTTCTTT. Translating it yields CASSTGGYGTEAFF.

This clonotype was recorded at least ten times. The chain is built from TRBV7-8 and TRBJ2-3, with TRBD2 matching over 8 bases. Germline values: CDR1 SGHVS, CDR2 FQNEAQ. V shed 0 bases and J 2 bases; nucleotides not matched to a gene: 1. This CDR3 has 15 residues. CDR3 region: CASSLARGDTDTQYF. DNA of the CDR3: TGTGCCAGCAGCTTAGCGCGGGGGGACACAGATACGCAGTATTTT.

The table lists this clonotype with many counts. The chain uses TRBV2 and TRBJ2-3; no reliable D call. Germline V CDR1 and CDR2: SNHLY, FYNNEI. This CDR3 is built from 12 residues. V was trimmed by 6 bases and J by 6 bases, leaving 10 bases between them. The CDR3 protein is CASRPSWDTQYF. CDR3 in DNA: TGTGCCAGCAGGCCCAGTTGGGATACGCAGTATTTT.

This clonotype was recorded at least ten times. The V gene is TRBV20-1, the J gene TRBJ2-2, with a possible D match to TRBD2 (6 bases). Germline assignment: CDR1 DFQATT and CDR2 SNEGSKA (reference sequence). Trimming shortened V by 0 bases and J by 2 bases, and 28 bases separated the two germline ends. CDR3 length: 21 residues. The CDR3 nucleotides are TGCAGTGCTAGAGAAGGAGGGATGGTAGCGGACCGACGGGCAAACACCGGGGAGCTGTTTTTT. Its translation: CSAREGGMVADRRANTGELFF.

This chain connects TRBV6-1 to TRBJ1-1; D not certain. With 6 bases removed from V and 7 bases from J, the gap between germline ends came to 21 bases. The CDR3 is 15 residues long. CDR1 and CDR2 from the germline V gene are MNHNS and SASEGT. This chain's CDR3 is CASSLPSNIGIEAFF. DNA for the CDR3: TGTGCCAGCAGCCTCCCCTCGAACATCGGGATTGAAGCTTTCTTT.

This clonotype has at least ten counts. This rearrangement joins TRBV12-3 or TRBV12-4 to TRBJ2-5; the D gene could be TRBD1 or TRBD2 (6 bases each). Trimming removed 2 bases at V and 2 bases at J, with 12 bases between. The CDR3 extends over 15 amino acids. The CDR3 loop is CASSLSGAHQETQYF. The DNA for the CDR3 is TGTGCCAGCAGTTTATCGGGGGCGCATCAAGAGACCCAGTACTTC.

This clonotype occurred many times. The chain couples TRBV14 to TRBJ1-1; TRBD1 is a possible D gene (6 bases). V lost 4 bases, J lost 7 bases, and 10 bases lay in between. The CDR3 runs to 12 residues. Per germline, CDR1 SGHDN and CDR2 FVKESK. CDR3 amino acids: CASSRGAGEAFF. As DNA, the CDR3 is TGTGCCAGCAGCCGGGGGGCAGGTGAAGCTTTCTTT.

This clonotype was found many times. The chain employs TRBV9 and TRBJ1-2, with D unclear. Trimming took 2 bases from V and 0 from J, leaving 8 bases between them. Germline values: CDR1 SGDLS, CDR2 YYNGEE. This CDR3 spans 14 amino acids. The CDR3 coding sequence is TGTGCCAGCAGCGTCGCCCCAGCTAACTATGGCTACACCTTC. Residues: CASSVAPANYGYTF.

The sample holds one count of this clonotype. The CDR3 DNA is TGTGCCAGCAGCTTTGTGGCCGGCGGGAGGGCCTACGAGCAGTACTTC. Amino acid sequence: CASSFVAGGRAYEQYF. The rearrangement joins TRBV11-2 to TRBJ2-7; 9 positions agree with TRBD2. Germline CDR1 is SGHAT and CDR2 is FQNNGV. V lost 3 bases and J lost 2; bases outside the gene matches: 8. This CDR3 contains 16 residues. The whole variable domain, remainder taken from reference TRBV11-2 and TRBJ2-7, is EAGVAQSPRYKIIEKRQSVAFWCNPISGHATLYWYQQILGQGPKLLIQFQNNGVVDDSQLPKDRFSAERLKGVDSTLKIQPAKLEDSAVYLCASSFVAGGRAYEQYFGPGTRLTVT.